This is a list of T cell receptor beta chains from one sample in a study of Graves' ophthalmopathy and Graves' hyperthyroidism. TCRdb independently ran MiXCR on the multiplex PCR reads; one entry per CDR3 protein. This table holds about 1.2 million distinct CDR3 sequences, 36% found once. Sequences were obtained from peripheral blood or thyroid tissue (not recorded which). All receptors come from an adult man with Graves' hyperthyroidism. Both conserved end residues are part of each CDR3. Fields, in order: J gene, D gene, clone size, V gene, CDR3 protein, CDR3 DNA. D genes are given only for firm matches. Size values are once, few and many counts, or a class for expanded clones, and some rows have none.

>TRBJ2-7|.|many|TRBV10-2
CATRAAGTSYEQYF
TGCGCCACCCGGGCGGCAGGAACCTCCTACGAGCAGTACTTC
>TRBJ2-7|.|few|TRBV20-1
CSARDYRGAGEQYF
TGCAGTGCTAGAGATTACCGGGGGGCGGGGGAGCAGTACTTC
>TRBJ1-2|.|.|TRBV7-9
CASSLGAIGYGYTF
TGTGCCAGCAGCTTAGGGGCGATCGGCTATGGCTACACCTTC
>TRBJ2-7|TRBD2|many|TRBV29-1
CSVREGPGYEQYF
TGCAGCGTGCGGGAGGGCCCCGGGTATGAGCAGTACTTC
>TRBJ2-7|.|.|TRBV7-9
CASSLVVGSSEDEQYF
TGTGCCAGCAGCTTAGTGGTCGGGTCTAGCGAGGACGAGCAGTACTTC
>TRBJ2-5|.|.|TRBV10-2
CASRRDWRSETQYF
TGTGCCAGCAGACGAGACTGGCGGTCGGAGACCCAGTACTTC
>TRBJ2-5|.|.|TRBV4-2
CASSQAAGSETQYF
TGTGCCAGCAGCCAAGCCGCCGGGTCGGAGACCCAGTACTTC
>TRBJ2-2|.|few|TRBV19
CASRDRSYTGELFF
TGTGCCAGTAGAGACAGGAGCTACACCGGGGAGCTGTTTTTT
>TRBJ1-1|.|few|TRBV30
CAWSATANTEAFF
TGTGCCTGGAGTGCAACAGCGAACACTGAAGCTTTCTTT
>TRBJ1-4|.|few|TRBV19
CASSEGQSTNEKLFF
TGTGCCAGTAGCGAAGGACAGTCAACTAATGAAAAACTGTTTTTT